This TCR beta chain was observed in a study of cytomegalovirus exposure and HLA in healthy donors. Study-level points and caveats: Sequencing likely caused a cluster of highly shared sequence variants. An analysis done earlier found most TCR beta V segments productive about 87% or about 30% of the time. Researchers catalogued some 160 TCR beta chains as cytomegalovirus-associated.

Donors had nominal health at sampling but likely had unrecorded immune exposures. About this clone: The antigen is undetermined.

13 Jbeta primers and 60 Vbeta primers were used for the PCR. Method: immunoSEQ multiplex PCR; TCRdb's copy keeps in-frame clones and lacks some. The sample holds over 100,000 clones, approximately 77% seen once. CDR1 and CDR2 (germline): SQVTM, ANQGSEA. The CDR3 is 14 residues long. J gave up 6 bases and V 5 bases, and 8 bases lay outside the gene matches. The receptor was derived from a male donor in good health and CMV-seropositive. The specimen was PBMCs. V gene TRBV29-1 combines with J gene TRBJ2-1; 9 bases line up with TRBD1. The CDR3 region is CSVPTGGRLNEQFF. For the CDR3, the DNA is TGCAGCGTTCCCACAGGGGGCAGGCTCAATGAGCAGTTCTTC.